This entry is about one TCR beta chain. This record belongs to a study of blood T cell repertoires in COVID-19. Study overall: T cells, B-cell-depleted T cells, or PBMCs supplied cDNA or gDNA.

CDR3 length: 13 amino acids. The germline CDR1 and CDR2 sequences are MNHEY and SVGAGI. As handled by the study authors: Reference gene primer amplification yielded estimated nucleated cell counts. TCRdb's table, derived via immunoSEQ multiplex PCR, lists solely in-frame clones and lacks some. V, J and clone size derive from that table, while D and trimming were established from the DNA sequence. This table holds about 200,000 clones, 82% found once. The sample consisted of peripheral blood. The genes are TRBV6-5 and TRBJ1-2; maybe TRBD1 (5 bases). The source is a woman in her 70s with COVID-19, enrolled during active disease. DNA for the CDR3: TGTGCGACTCGGGGGGGGACTAACTATGGCTACACCTTC. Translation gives CATRGGTNYGYTF.